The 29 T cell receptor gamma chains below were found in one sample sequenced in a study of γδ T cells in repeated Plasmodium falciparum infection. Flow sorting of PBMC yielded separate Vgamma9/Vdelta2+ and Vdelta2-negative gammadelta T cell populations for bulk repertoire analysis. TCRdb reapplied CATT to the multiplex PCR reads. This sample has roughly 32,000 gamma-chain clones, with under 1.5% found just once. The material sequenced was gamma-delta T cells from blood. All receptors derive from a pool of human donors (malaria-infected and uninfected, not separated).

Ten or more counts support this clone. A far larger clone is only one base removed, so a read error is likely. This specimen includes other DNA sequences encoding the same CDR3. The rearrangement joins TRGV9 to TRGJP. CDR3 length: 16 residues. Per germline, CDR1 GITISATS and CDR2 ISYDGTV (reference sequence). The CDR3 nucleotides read TGTGCCTTGTGGGACAACCAAGAGCTGGGCAAAAAAATCAAGGTATTT. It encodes CALWDNQELGKKIKVF.

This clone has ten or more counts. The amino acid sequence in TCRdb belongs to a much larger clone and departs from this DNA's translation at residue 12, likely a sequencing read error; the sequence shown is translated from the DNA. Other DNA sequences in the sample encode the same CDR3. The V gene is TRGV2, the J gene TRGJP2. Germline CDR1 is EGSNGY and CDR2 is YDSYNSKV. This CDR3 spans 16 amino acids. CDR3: CATWDGRRGSDRIKTF. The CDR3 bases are TGTGCCACCTGGGACGGGCGTAGAGGTAGTGATCGGATCAAGACGTTT.

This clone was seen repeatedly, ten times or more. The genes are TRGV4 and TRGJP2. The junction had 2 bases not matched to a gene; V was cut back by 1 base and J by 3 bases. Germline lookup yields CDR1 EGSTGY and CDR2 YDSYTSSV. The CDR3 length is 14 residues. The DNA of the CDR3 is TGTGCCACCTGGGATGGCTGTAGTGATTGGATCAAGACGTTT. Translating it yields CATWDGCSDWIKTF.

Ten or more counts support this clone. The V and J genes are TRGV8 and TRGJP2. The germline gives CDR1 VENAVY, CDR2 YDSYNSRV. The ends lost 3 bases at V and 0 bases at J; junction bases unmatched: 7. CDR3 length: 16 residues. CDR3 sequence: CATWDGKYSSDWIKTF. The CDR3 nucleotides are TGTGCCACCTGGGATGGTAAATATAGTAGTGATTGGATCAAGACGTTT.

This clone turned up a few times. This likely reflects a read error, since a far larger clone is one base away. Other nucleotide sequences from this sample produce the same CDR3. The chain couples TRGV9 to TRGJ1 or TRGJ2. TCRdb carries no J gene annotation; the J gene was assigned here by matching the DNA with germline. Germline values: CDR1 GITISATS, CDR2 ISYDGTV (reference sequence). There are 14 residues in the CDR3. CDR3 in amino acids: CALWEVPCPLGKLF. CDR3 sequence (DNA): TGCGCCTTGTGGGAGGTTCCCTGTCCCTTGGGGAAACTCTTT.

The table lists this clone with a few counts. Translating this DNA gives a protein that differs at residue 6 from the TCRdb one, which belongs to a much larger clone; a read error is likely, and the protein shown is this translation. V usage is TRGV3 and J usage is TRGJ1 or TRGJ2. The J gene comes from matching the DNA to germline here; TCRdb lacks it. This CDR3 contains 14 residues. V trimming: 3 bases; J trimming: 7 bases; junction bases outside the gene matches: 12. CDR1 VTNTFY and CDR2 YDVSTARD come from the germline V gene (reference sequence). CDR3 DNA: TGTGCCACCTGGGACGGGCTCCGGAGGTATAAGAAACTCTTT. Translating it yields CATWDGLRRYKKLF.

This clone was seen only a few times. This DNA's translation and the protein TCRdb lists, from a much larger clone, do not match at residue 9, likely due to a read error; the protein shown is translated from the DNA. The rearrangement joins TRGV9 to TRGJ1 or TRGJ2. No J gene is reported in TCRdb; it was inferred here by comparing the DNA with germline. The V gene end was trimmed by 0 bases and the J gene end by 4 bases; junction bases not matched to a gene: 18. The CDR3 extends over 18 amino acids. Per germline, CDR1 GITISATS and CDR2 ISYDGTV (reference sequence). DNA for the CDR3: TGTGCCTTGTGGGAGGTGCCCCTGGCCGGTCACCTCTATTATAAGAAACTCTTT. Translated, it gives CALWEVPLAGHLYYKKLF.

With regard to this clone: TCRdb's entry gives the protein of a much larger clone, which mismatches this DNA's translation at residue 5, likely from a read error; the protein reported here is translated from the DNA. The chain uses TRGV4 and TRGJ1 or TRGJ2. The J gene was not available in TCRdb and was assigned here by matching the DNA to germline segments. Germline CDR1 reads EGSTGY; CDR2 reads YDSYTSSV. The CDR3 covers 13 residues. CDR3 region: CATWGGPIYKKLF. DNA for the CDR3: TGTGCCACCTGGGGTGGGCCGATTTATAAGAAACTCTTT.

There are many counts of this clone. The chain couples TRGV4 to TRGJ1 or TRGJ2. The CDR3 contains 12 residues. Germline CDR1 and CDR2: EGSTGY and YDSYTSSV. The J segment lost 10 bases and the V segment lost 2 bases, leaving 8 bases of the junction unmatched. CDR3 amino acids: CATWDAQWKKLF. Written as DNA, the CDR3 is TGTGCCACCTGGGATGCCCAGTGGAAGAAACTCTTT.

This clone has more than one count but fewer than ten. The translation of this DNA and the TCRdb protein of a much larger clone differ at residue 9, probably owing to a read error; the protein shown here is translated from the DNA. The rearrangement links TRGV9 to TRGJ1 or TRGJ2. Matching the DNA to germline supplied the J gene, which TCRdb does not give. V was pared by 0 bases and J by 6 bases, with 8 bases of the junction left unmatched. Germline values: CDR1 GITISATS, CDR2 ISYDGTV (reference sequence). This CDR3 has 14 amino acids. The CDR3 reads CALWEVSGPYKKLF. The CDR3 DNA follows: TGTGCCTTGTGGGAGGTGTCGGGGCCTTATAAGAAACTCTTT.

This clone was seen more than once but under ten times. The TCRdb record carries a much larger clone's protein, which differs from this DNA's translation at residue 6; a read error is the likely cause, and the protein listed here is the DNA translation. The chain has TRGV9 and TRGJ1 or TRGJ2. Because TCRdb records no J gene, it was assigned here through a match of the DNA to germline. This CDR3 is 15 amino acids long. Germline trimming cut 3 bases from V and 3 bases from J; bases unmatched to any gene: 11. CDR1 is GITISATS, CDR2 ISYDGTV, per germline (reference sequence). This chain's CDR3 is CALWEMHPFYYKKLF. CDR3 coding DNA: TGTGCCTTGTGGGAGATGCACCCCTTTTATTATAAGAAACTCTTT.

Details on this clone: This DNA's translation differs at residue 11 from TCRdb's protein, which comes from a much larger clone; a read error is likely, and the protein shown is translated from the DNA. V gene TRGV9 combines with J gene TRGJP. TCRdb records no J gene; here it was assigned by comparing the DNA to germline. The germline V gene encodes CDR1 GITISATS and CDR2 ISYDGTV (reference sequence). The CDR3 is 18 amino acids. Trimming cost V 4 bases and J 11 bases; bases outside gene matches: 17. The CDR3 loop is CALWDQGAFGMGKKIKVF. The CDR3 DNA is TGTGCCTTGTGGGACCAGGGCGCTTTTGGGATGGGCAAAAAAATCAAGGTATTT.

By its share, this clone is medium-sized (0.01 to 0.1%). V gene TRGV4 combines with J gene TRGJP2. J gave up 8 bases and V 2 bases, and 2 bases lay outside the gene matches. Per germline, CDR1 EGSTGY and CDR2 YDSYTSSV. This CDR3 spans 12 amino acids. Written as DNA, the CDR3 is TGTGCCACCTGGGATGCCGATTGGATCAAGACGTTT. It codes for CATWDADWIKTF.

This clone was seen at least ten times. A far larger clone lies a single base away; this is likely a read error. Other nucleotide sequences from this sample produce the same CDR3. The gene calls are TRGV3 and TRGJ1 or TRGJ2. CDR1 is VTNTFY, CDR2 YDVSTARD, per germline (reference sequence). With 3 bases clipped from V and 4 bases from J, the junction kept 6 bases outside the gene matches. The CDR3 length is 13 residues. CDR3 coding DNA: TGTGCCACCTGGGACTCACCCTATTATAAGAAACTCTTT. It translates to CATWDSPYYKKLF.

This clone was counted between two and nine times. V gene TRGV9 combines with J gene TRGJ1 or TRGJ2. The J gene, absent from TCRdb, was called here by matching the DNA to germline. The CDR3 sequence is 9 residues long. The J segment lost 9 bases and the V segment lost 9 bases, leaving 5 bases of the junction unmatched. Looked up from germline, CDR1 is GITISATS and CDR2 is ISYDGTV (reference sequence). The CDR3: CALTFKKLF. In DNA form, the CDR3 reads TGTGCCTTGACCTTTAAGAAACTCTTT.

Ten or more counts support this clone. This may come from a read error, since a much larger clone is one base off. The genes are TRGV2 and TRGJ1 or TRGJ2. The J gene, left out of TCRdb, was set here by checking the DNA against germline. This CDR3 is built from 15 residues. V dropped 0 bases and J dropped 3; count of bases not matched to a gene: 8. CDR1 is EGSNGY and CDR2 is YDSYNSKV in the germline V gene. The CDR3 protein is CATWDGPSSYYKKLF. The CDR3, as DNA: TGTGCCACCTGGGACGGGCCTTCTAGTTATTATAAGAAACTCTTT.

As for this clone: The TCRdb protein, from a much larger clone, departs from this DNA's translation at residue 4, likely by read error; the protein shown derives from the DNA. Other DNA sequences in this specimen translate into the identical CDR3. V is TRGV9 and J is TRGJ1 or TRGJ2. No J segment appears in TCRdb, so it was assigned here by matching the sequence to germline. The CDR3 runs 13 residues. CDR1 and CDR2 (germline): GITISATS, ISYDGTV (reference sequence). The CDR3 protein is CALRERDYYKKLF. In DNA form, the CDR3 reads TGTGCCTTGCGGGAGAGGGATTATTATAAGAAACTCTTT.

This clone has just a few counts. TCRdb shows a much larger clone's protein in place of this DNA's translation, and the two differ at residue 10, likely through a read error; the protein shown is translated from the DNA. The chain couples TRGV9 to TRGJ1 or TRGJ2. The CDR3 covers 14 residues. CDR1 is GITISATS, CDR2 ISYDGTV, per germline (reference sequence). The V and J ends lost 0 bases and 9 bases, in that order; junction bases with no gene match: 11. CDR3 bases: TGTGCCTTGTGGGAGGTGCAGAGGGGGGCTAAGAAACTCTTT. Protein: CALWEVQRGAKKLF.

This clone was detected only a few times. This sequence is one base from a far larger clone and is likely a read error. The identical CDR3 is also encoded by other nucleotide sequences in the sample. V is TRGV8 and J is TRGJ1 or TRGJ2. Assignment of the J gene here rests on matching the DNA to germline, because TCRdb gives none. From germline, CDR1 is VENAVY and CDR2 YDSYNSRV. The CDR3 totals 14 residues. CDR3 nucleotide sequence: TGTGCCACTTGGGTTCTGCGGGTCTATTATAAGAAACTCTTT. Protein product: CATWVLRVYYKKLF.

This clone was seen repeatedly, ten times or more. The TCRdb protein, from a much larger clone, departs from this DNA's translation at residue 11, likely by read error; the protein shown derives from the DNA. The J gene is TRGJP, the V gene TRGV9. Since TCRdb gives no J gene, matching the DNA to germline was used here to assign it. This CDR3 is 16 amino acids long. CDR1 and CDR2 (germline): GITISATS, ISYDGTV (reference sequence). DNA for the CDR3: TGTGCCTTGTGGGAGGTGACAGAGTTGGGCAGAAAAATCAAGGTATTT. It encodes CALWEVTELGRKIKVF.

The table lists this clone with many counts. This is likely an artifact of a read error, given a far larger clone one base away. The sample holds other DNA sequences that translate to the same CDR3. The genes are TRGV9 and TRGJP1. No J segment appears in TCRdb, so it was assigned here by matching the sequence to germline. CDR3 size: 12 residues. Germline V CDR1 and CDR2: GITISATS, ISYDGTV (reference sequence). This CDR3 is CAFYTTGWFKIF. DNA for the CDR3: TGTGCCTTCTATACCACCGGTTGGTTCAAGATATTT.

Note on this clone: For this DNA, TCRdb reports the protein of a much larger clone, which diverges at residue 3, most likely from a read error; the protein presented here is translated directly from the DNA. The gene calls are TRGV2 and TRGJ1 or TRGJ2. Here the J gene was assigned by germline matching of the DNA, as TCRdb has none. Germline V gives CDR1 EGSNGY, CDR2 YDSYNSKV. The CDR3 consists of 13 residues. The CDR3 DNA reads TGTGCCCCCTGGGACGGGCAATTCTATAAGAAACTCTTT. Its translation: CAPWDGQFYKKLF.

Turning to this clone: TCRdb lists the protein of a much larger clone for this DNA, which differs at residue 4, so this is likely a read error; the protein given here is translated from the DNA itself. The CDR3 region is CATRDGRQIYPPSSDWIKTF. CDR3 bases: TGTGCCACCCGGGACGGGCGCCAGATATACCCCCCGAGTAGTGATTGGATCAAGACGTTT. The chain couples TRGV2 to TRGJP2. TCRdb carries no J gene annotation; the J gene was assigned here by matching the DNA with germline. CDR3 length equals 20 residues. Germline values: CDR1 EGSNGY, CDR2 YDSYNSKV.

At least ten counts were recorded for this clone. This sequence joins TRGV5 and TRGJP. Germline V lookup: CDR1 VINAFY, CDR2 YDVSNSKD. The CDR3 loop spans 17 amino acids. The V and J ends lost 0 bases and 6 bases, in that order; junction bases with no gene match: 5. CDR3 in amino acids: CATWDRQAELGKKIKVF. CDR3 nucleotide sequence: TGTGCCACCTGGGACAGGCAGGCAGAGTTGGGCAAAAAAATCAAGGTATTT.

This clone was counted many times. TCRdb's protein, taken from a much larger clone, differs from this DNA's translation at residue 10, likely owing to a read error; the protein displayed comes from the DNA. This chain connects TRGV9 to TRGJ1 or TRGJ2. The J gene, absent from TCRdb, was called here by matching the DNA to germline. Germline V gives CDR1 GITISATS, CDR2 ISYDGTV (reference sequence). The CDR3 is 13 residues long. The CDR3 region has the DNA TGTGCCTTGTGGGAGGTACCGAAATATAGGAAACTCTTT. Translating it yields CALWEVPKYRKLF.

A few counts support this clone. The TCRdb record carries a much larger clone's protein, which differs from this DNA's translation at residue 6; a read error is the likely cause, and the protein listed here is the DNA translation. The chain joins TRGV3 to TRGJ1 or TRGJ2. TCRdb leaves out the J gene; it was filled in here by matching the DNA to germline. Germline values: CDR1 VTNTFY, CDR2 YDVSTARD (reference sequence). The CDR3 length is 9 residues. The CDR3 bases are TGTGCCGCGGATTATAGGAAACTCTTT. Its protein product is CAADYRKLF.

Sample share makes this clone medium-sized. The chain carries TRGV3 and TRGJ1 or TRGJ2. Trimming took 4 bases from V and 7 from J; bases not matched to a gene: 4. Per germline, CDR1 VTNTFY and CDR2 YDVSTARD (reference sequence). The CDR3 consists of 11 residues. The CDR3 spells CATWERYKKLF. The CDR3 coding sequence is TGTGCCACCTGGGAAAGGTATAAGAAACTCTTT.

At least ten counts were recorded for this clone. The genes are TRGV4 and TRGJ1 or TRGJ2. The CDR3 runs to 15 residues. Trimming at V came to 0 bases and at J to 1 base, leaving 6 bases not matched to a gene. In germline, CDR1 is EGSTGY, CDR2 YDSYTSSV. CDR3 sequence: CATWDGRDNYYKKLF. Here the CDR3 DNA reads TGTGCCACCTGGGATGGGCGAGATAATTATTATAAGAAACTCTTT.

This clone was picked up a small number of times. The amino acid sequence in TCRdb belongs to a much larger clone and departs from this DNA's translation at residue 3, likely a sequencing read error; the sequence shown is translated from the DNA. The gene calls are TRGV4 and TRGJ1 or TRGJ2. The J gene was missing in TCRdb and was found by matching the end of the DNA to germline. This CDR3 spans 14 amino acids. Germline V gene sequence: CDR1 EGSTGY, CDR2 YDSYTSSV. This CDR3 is CAPWDGPFSYKKLF. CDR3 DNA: TGTGCCCCCTGGGATGGCCCCTTTTCTTATAAGAAACTCTTT.